This T cell receptor beta chain was retrieved from a study of siplizumab effects on memory and regulatory T cells (dated by TCRdb to between 2018 and 2021). Study-wide context: The study looked at the effect of siplizumab, an anti-CD2 antibody, on alloreactive T-cell subsets in allogeneic mixed lymphocyte reactions made from human PBMCs.

Sorted unstimulated T cells, along with proliferating T cells recovered from mixed lymphocyte reactions, underwent TCRbeta CDR3 sequencing. Fresh whole blood from 9 to 11 HLA-typed healthy donors was used as the source from which PBMCs were isolated. Study-level results and caveats: The cumulative frequency of alloreactive sequences traceable to unstimulated CD4+ memory T cells was significantly reduced by siplizumab. Of the alloreactive CD4+ clones that could be mapped, the Treg-derived share averaged around 64% with siplizumab compared with under 30% in control reactions. Unstimulated naive T cells appeared more diverse than memory T cells, and naive cells seemed to contribute substantially to the alloresponse. A naive or memory phenotype could not be assigned to roughly 75-96% of proliferating CD4+ or CD8+ clones. Sequences below about 10^-5 frequency were poorly captured, so only a minor fraction of alloreactive clones could be mapped to unstimulated subsets. Whether proliferating Tregs from siplizumab cultures were suppressive was not functionally confirmed.

Libraries were prepared through the immunoSEQ multiplex PCR assay. Each sample had 90,000 to 100,000 TCR templates assayed by the deep sequencing platform. Genomic DNA extracted from sorted T cells was used for TCRbeta CDR3 sequencing. The authors' pipeline ran thus. The R programming language was used for the clonal analysis of the TCRbeta CDR3 data. Comparing unstimulated samples against CFSE-low samples taken after the reaction was how alloreactive CD4+ and CD8+ clones were defined. Alloreactive CD4+ clones were assigned to regulatory or non-regulatory origin by matching sequences to sorted unstimulated Treg and non-Treg repertoires. The source is immuneACCESS, and TCRdb retained only in-frame sequences with V and J called. Part of the clones is not carried over; for the studies checked, unresolved V genes explain less than half of this, and the remainder is unexplained. D and trimming come from the DNA, and the V and J calls and clone size come from that table. The sample table holds around 87,000 clones, of which about 87% were seen once. In total, the top ten clones hold roughly 15% of the sample.

A few counts support this clone. The antigen it recognizes is unknown. No per-base quality is available; no much larger clone lies one base away. This receptor was taken from a human donor in good health. Sequenced: CD4+ T cells sorted from blood.

The CDR3 here reads CASSARVNYGYTF. The DNA sequence reads TGTGCCAGCAGTGCAAGGGTTAACTATGGCTACACCTTC. Rearrangement joined TRBV6-1 to TRBJ1-2, with the D gene call left open. In the germline V gene, CDR1 corresponds to MNHNS and CDR2 to SASEGT. The CDR3 starts with the cysteine, ends with the phenylalanine, and has 13 residues. Solely the CDR3 DNA is kept, with 39 bases framed from the first base. At the junction V is shortened by 4 bases and J by 1 base, with 7 bases in between.